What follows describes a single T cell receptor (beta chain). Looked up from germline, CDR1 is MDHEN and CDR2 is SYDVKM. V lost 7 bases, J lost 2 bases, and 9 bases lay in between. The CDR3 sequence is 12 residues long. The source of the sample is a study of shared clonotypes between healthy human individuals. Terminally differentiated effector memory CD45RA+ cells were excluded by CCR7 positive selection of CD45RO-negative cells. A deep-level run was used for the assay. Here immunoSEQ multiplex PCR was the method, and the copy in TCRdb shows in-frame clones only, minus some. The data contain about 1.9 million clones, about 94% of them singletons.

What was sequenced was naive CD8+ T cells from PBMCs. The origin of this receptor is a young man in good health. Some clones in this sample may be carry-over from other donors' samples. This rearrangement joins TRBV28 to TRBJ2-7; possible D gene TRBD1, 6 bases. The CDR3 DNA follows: TGTGCCAGCACCAGGACAGCCTACGAGCAGTACTTC. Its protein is CASTRTAYEQYF.